This is a list of T cell receptor beta chains from one sample in a study of cytomegalovirus exposure and HLA in healthy donors. Method: immunoSEQ multiplex PCR; TCRdb's copy keeps in-frame clones and lacks some. The data contain roughly 92,000 clones, roughly 8.2% of them singletons. The sequenced material came from PBMCs. These receptors all come from a man in his fifties or sixties in good health and CMV-seronegative. The CDR3 runs from the conserved cysteine through the conserved F or W. The D gene is left open where the match is weak. Clone sizes are given selectively: once, few, many, or a class where the clone is expanded.

j_call clone_size v_call d_call cdr3_aa cdr3_nt
TRBJ2-1 few TRBV19 . CASMVSGHNEQFF TGTGCCAGTATGGTAAGTGGCCACAATGAGCAGTTCTTC
TRBJ2-7 . TRBV7-2 TRBD1 CASSSPPGQVSGWYEQYF TGTGCCAGCAGCTCCCCCCCGGGACAGGTGTCGGGTTGGTACGAGCAGTACTTC
TRBJ1-1 few TRBV6-1 . CASTSRVNTEAFF TGTGCCAGCACCTCGAGGGTGAACACTGAAGCTTTCTTT
TRBJ1-4 few TRBV2 . CASSVGGELFF TGTGCCAGCAGTGTGGGGGGGGAACTGTTTTTT
TRBJ1-2 . TRBV27 TRBD1 CARSLDRDYGYTF TGTGCCAGAAGTTTGGACAGGGACTATGGCTACACCTTC
TRBJ2-1 . TRBV5-6 TRBD2 CASSVTSGGGNEQFF TGTGCCAGCAGCGTGACTAGCGGGGGGGGGAATGAGCAGTTCTTC
TRBJ2-2 few TRBV27 TRBD1 CASSLPPRQGPGELFF TGTGCCAGCAGTTTACCCCCACGACAGGGTCCCGGGGAGCTGTTTTTT
TRBJ1-2 few TRBV6-5 . CASSYSAHGSYGYTF TGTGCCAGCAGTTACTCCGCCCACGGGAGCTATGGCTACACCTTC
TRBJ1-2 few TRBV4-1 TRBD1 CASSQAPGQAPYGYTF TGCGCCAGCAGCCAAGCCCCGGGACAGGCGCCCTATGGCTACACCTTC
TRBJ2-3 . TRBV4-1 TRBD1 CASSQDGRTGADTQYF TGCGCCAGCAGCCAAGATGGGAGGACAGGGGCAGATACGCAGTATTTT